The 30 T cell receptor beta chains given below trace back to one sample, sequenced in a study of blood T cell repertoires in COVID-19 (dated by TCRdb to 2020 to 2022). The library was built by means of the immunoSEQ multiplex PCR assay. This immuneACCESS table, as held by TCRdb, lists in-frame sequences with V and J called but not all clones. Of the missing ones, under half trace to an unresolved V gene in checked studies; the others have no known cause. Within this sample are around 140,000 clones, with roughly 86% of them counted one time only. The ten largest clones represent 12% to 15% of the sample. Source material: peripheral blood. The receptors were sampled from a human donor with acute or convalescent COVID-19. The donor label of this sample is uncertain.

V and J are TRBV6-5 and TRBJ1-5; 9 nucleotides agree with TRBD1. Germline V gene lookup returns CDR1 MNHEY and CDR2 SVGAGI. The CDR3 runs to 16 residues. V trimming: 4 bases; J trimming: 1 base; junction bases outside the gene matches: 5. In DNA, the CDR3 is TGTGCCAGCAGTTCGCTAGACAGGGGGAGCAATCAGCCCCAGCATTTT. Translated: CASSSLDRGSNQPQHF.

The chain links TRBV4-1 to TRBJ1-1, with D hard to call. The CDR3 length is 13 residues. Trimming removed 4 bases from V and 1 base from J, with 7 bases in between. Germline V gene sequence: CDR1 MGHRA, CDR2 YSYEKL. CDR3 nucleotide sequence: TGCGCCAGCAGCCTGACTACGAACACTGAAGCTTTCTTT. Residues: CASSLTTNTEAFF.

The rearrangement uses TRBV7-9 and TRBJ1-1, with D maybe TRBD1 (5 bases). CDR3 size: 12 residues. Germline loops: CDR1 SEHNR, CDR2 FQNEAQ (reference sequence). Trimming took 2 bases from V and 8 from J, leaving 9 bases between them. The CDR3 loop is CASSLNQGEAFF. The CDR3 DNA reads as TGTGCCAGCAGCTTAAACCAGGGCGAAGCTTTCTTT.

The rearrangement uses TRBV2 and TRBJ1-2; D gene uncertain. The CDR3 runs 13 residues. The V gene's germline CDR1 is SNHLY and CDR2 FYNNEI. V gave up 7 bases and J gave up 10 bases, with 19 bases separating them. The CDR3 loop is CASTFLEGGDYTF. In DNA, the CDR3 is TGTGCCAGCACCTTCCTTGAAGGCGGCGACTACACCTTC.

This clone was detected a few times. This chain uses TRBV3-1 (or the pseudogene TRBV3-2) with TRBJ1-2; D gene ambiguous. This CDR3 has 16 amino acids. The ends were cut back, 4 bases at V and 3 bases at J, with 18 bases in the middle. Germline values: CDR1 LGHDT, CDR2 YNNKEL (reference sequence). The CDR3 DNA is TGTGCCAGCAGCCCCCAAATCTTAACAGCATACTATGGCTACACCTTC. Its protein is CASSPQILTAYYGYTF.

The rearrangement joins TRBV19 to TRBJ1-1, with 7 bases matching TRBD1. There are 15 residues in the CDR3. Per the germline V gene, CDR1 is LNHDA and CDR2 is SQIVND (reference sequence). Trimming cost V 5 bases and J 0 bases; bases outside gene matches: 6. The CDR3 reads CASSPQGGLNTEAFF. The CDR3 bases are TGTGCCAGTAGTCCCCAGGGGGGACTGAACACTGAAGCTTTCTTT.

The chain recombines TRBV7-2 with TRBJ2-5; 9 bases map to TRBD2. V lost 5 bases and J lost 2; bases outside the gene matches: 9. From germline, CDR1 is SGHTA and CDR2 FQGNSA. The CDR3 sequence is 16 residues long. The CDR3 nucleotides read TGTGCCAGCAGCCCGGTGGGCGGGGGGGTACAAGAGACCCAGTACTTC. Protein product: CASSPVGGGVQETQYF.

The rearrangement links TRBV6-1 to TRBJ2-6; possibly TRBD1 for D (5 bases). V was trimmed by 4 bases and J by 0 bases, leaving 13 bases between them. CDR3 length equals 17 residues. Germline-derived CDR1 and CDR2 are MNHNS and SASEGT. The CDR3 sequence is CASSVGVGRSGANVLTF. The CDR3 DNA reads TGTGCCAGCAGTGTAGGGGTCGGACGCTCTGGGGCCAACGTCCTGACTTTC.

This chain uses TRBV7-3 with TRBJ2-3; 9 bases fit TRBD2. This CDR3 comprises 17 residues. Germline lookup yields CDR1 SGHTA and CDR2 FQGTGA. Trimming took 5 bases from V and 6 from J; bases not matched to a gene: 15. The CDR3 nucleotides are TGTGCCAGCAGCCATTCAGGAGGAGCGGGGGGTGTTGATACGCAGTATTTT. Translating gives CASSHSGGAGGVDTQYF.

The chain links TRBV11-3 to TRBJ2-1, with D maybe TRBD1 (6 bases). Germline V gives CDR1 SGHNT, CDR2 YENEEA. There are 13 residues in the CDR3. The V gene lost 5 bases and the J gene lost 5 bases, with 10 bases spanning the gap. The DNA of the CDR3 is TGTGCCAGCAGCCCTGGACAGCACAATGAGCAGTTCTTC. Its protein product is CASSPGQHNEQFF.

The chain couples TRBV2 to TRBJ1-2, with TRBD1 as a possible D gene (6 bases). V lost 4 bases and J 4 bases, leaving 10 bases between the germline ends. CDR1 is SNHLY and CDR2 is FYNNEI in the germline V gene. The CDR3 runs 13 residues. CDR3 DNA sequence: TGTGCCAGCAGTGTGGACAGCATCTATGGCTACACCTTC. This gives the protein CASSVDSIYGYTF.

A single count supports this clone. The rearrangement joins TRBV11-2 to TRBJ1-4; D is ambiguous. CDR1 and CDR2 from the germline V gene are SGHAT and FQNNGV. This CDR3 region has 14 residues. V lost 4 bases and J lost 10, with 16 bases in between. CDR3 sequence (DNA): TGTGCCAGCAGCTCCCGCGAGTCGGCGGCAAAACTGTTTTTT. It codes for CASSSRESAAKLFF.

This clone turned up a few times. V usage is TRBV5-4 and J usage is TRBJ2-5, with D possibly TRBD2 on 6 matching bases. Germline CDR1 reads SGHNT; CDR2 reads YYREEE (reference sequence). V was trimmed by 0 bases and J by 10 bases, leaving 13 bases between them. CDR3 length: 13 amino acids. CDR3 protein: CASSLVGEEGQYF. CDR3 in DNA: TGTGCCAGCAGCTTGGTTGGGGAGGAGGGCCAGTACTTC.

The genes are TRBV30 and TRBJ1-1; D is ambiguous. Germline lookup yields CDR1 GTSNPN and CDR2 SVGIG (reference sequence). Trimming removed 5 bases at V and 1 base at J, with 11 bases between. This CDR3 has 13 residues. The CDR3 is CAWDSGKNTEAFF. The CDR3 DNA reads TGTGCCTGGGACTCCGGGAAGAACACTGAAGCTTTCTTT.

The CDR3, as DNA: TGTGCCAGCAGCCCAATTGACAGAGTTGCCTATGGCTACACCTTC. It yields the protein CASSPIDRVAYGYTF. This chain uses TRBV7-9 with TRBJ1-2, with D possibly TRBD1 on 5 matching bases. V was shortened by 5 bases and J by 4 bases, with 17 bases between the two germline ends. Germline V gene sequence: CDR1 SEHNR, CDR2 FQNEAQ (reference sequence). The CDR3 runs 15 residues.

There are a few counts of this clone. This chain uses TRBV7-9 with TRBJ2-3; TRBD1 is a possible D gene (6 bases). Germline lookup yields CDR1 SEHNR and CDR2 FQNEAQ (reference sequence). The CDR3 totals 14 residues. Trimming took off 0 bases at V and 5 bases at J, with 9 bases between the two ends. CDR3 sequence reads: CASSLAGGQDTQYF. The CDR3 region has the DNA TGTGCCAGCAGCTTAGCAGGGGGTCAAGATACGCAGTATTTT.

V gene TRBV18 combines with J gene TRBJ1-5; possible D gene TRBD1, 6 bases. The germline V gene has CDR1 KGHSH and CDR2 LQKENI. The CDR3 has 15 amino acids. V lost 4 bases and J 5 bases, leaving 15 bases between the germline ends. The CDR3 DNA sequence: TGTGCCAGCTCACGAAAACAGGGTTGGGATCAGCCCCAGCATTTT. Protein: CASSRKQGWDQPQHF. The variable domain in full, with the rest retrieved from reference TRBV18 and TRBJ1-5, is NAGVMQNPRHLVRRRGQEARLRCSPMKGHSHVYWYRQLPEEGLKFMVYLQKENIIDESGMPKERFSAEFPKEGPSILRIQQVVRGDSAAYFCASSRKQGWDQPQHFGDGTRLSIL.

The chain links TRBV7-2 to TRBJ2-5; D might be TRBD1 (5 bases). The V gene's germline CDR1 is SGHTA and CDR2 FQGNSA. V was trimmed by 7 bases and J by 5 bases, leaving 8 bases between them. The CDR3 is 11 residues long. The DNA for the CDR3 is TGTGCCAGCACCCCAGGGGAGACCCAGTACTTC. Translating it yields CASTPGETQYF.

V and J are TRBV4-1 and TRBJ2-5, with D tentatively TRBD1 (7 bases). With 2 bases removed from V and 1 base from J, the gap between germline ends came to 11 bases. Germline V CDR1 and CDR2: MGHRA, YSYEKL. The CDR3 totals 15 residues. The chain's CDR3 is CASSQIRGVQETQYF. The CDR3 DNA reads TGCGCCAGCAGCCAAATCAGGGGGGTCCAAGAGACCCAGTACTTC.

This sequence joins TRBV9 and TRBJ1-4; D gene unclear. V was clipped by 4 bases and J by 5 bases, with 6 bases between them. The germline CDR1 and CDR2 sequences are SGDLS and YYNGEE. The CDR3 covers 12 residues. The CDR3 DNA reads TGTGCCAGCAGCCCCCGGAATGAAAAACTGTTTTTT. Translation gives CASSPRNEKLFF.

In its sample, this clone was seen a few times. The chain recombines TRBV5-4 with TRBJ1-1; TRBD1 matches 7 bases. The CDR3 totals 13 residues. The V gene's germline CDR1 is SGHNT and CDR2 YYREEE (reference sequence). J lost 0 bases, V lost 8 bases, and 4 bases had no gene match. The CDR3 coding sequence is TGTGCCAGTGCCGACAGGGTGAACACTGAAGCTTTCTTT. This gives the protein CASADRVNTEAFF.

This clone appeared once. The chain has TRBV5-1 and TRBJ2-5; D is undetermined. Germline CDR1 SGHRS, CDR2 YFSETQ. The CDR3 length is 14 residues. V lost 2 bases and J lost 0, with 8 bases in between. The CDR3, as DNA: TGCGCCAGCAGCTTAAATCCGTACCAAGAGACCCAGTACTTC. Its protein product is CASSLNPYQETQYF.

The chain links TRBV29-1 to TRBJ1-2; 7 bases are shared with TRBD1. Germline-derived CDR1 and CDR2 are SQVTM and ANQGSEA. This CDR3 has 14 residues. Trimming removed 4 bases from V and 2 bases from J; junction bases left unmatched: 7. This CDR3 is CSVGGGGPNYGYTF. Here the CDR3 DNA reads TGCAGCGTTGGAGGAGGGGGCCCGAACTATGGCTACACCTTC. The whole variable domain, filled in from reference TRBV29-1 and TRBJ1-2, reads SAVISQKPSRDICQRGTSLTIQCQVDSQVTMMFWYRQQPGQSLTLIATANQGSEATYESGFVIDKFPISRPNLTFSTLTVSNMSPEDSSIYLCSVGGGGPNYGYTFGSGTRLTVV.

The chain is built from TRBV11-2 and TRBJ1-5, with 7 bases aligning to TRBD1. From germline, CDR1 is SGHAT and CDR2 FQNNGV. This CDR3 has 14 residues. Germline trimming cut 6 bases from V and 2 bases from J; bases unmatched to any gene: 4. In DNA, the CDR3 is TGTGCCAGCAGTCCCGGGACAGGCAATCAGCCCCAGCATTTT. Translating gives CASSPGTGNQPQHF.

The CDR3 DNA reads as TGTGCCAGTAGTACCGGGAGGGCAACCTATAATTCACCCCTCCACTTT. It is translated as CASSTGRATYNSPLHF. V is TRBV19 and J is TRBJ1-6, with D unclear. From germline, CDR1 is LNHDA and CDR2 SQIVND (reference sequence). The V end was cut by 4 bases, the J end by 2 bases, with 12 bases between. The CDR3 is 16 residues long. Full variable domain (missing parts from reference TRBV19 and TRBJ1-6): DGGITQSPKYLFRKEGQNVTLSCEQNLNHDAMYWYRQDPGQGLRLIYYSQIVNDFQKGDIAEGYSVSREKKESFPLTVTSAQKNPTAFYLCASSTGRATYNSPLHFGNGTRLTVT.

This clone was seen a handful of times. The chain recombines TRBV19 with TRBJ1-2; a possible D gene is TRBD1 (6 bases). CDR3 length: 14 amino acids. V lost 6 bases and J lost 8, with 19 bases in between. Per germline, CDR1 LNHDA and CDR2 SQIVND (reference sequence). This CDR3 reads CASSPQGPAGGYTF. CDR3 DNA: TGTGCCAGTAGCCCCCAGGGGCCAGCTGGAGGCTACACCTTC. Filled out from reference TRBV19 and TRBJ1-2, the complete variable domain reads DGGITQSPKYLFRKEGQNVTLSCEQNLNHDAMYWYRQDPGQGLRLIYYSQIVNDFQKGDIAEGYSVSREKKESFPLTVTSAQKNPTAFYLCASSPQGPAGGYTFGSGTRLTVV.

The rearrangement links TRBV2 to TRBJ1-5; the match to TRBD1 covers 9 bases. Unmatched junction bases numbered 6, after V lost 6 bases and J lost 3 bases. CDR1 and CDR2 (germline): SNHLY, FYNNEI. The CDR3 runs to 15 residues. The CDR3 region is CASRYTGGPNQPQHF. The DNA for the CDR3 is TGTGCCAGCAGGTATACAGGGGGCCCCAATCAGCCCCAGCATTTT.

The count of this clone is one. The genes are TRBV9 and TRBJ1-2; 11 nucleotides align to TRBD1. V trimming: 0 bases; J trimming: 6 bases; junction bases outside the gene matches: 4. The CDR3 length is 15 residues. Germline V lookup: CDR1 SGDLS, CDR2 YYNGEE. The CDR3 is CASSVAGQGVHGYTF. Here the CDR3 DNA reads TGTGCCAGCAGCGTAGCGGGACAGGGGGTCCATGGCTACACCTTC. The full variable domain, completed using reference TRBV9 and TRBJ1-2, is DSGVTQTPKHLITATGQRVTLRCSPRSGDLSVYWYQQSLDQGLQFLIQYYNGEERAKGNILERFSAQQFPDLHSELNLSSLELGDSALYFCASSVAGQGVHGYTFGSGTRLTVV.

The gene calls are TRBV10-3 and TRBJ1-5; TRBD1 matches at 9 bases. Unmatched junction bases numbered 7, after V lost 10 bases and J lost 6 bases. The CDR3 contains 13 residues. The germline V gene encodes CDR1 ENHRY and CDR2 SYGVKD. In DNA form, the CDR3 reads TGTGCCACCCTCTCGGGACAGGGTCAGCCCCAGCATTTT. Protein: CATLSGQGQPQHF.

Only a few counts were recorded for this clone. The gene calls are TRBV29-1 and TRBJ1-3, with TRBD1 matching 8 bases. V lost 6 bases and J lost 0; bases outside the gene matches: 13. Germline V gene data show CDR1 as SQVTM and CDR2 as ANQGSEA. The CDR3 spans 17 residues. CDR3 sequence: CSVRLDRASLSGNTIYF. CDR3 nucleotides: TGCAGCGTCCGGTTGGACAGGGCCAGTCTCTCTGGAAACACCATATATTTT.